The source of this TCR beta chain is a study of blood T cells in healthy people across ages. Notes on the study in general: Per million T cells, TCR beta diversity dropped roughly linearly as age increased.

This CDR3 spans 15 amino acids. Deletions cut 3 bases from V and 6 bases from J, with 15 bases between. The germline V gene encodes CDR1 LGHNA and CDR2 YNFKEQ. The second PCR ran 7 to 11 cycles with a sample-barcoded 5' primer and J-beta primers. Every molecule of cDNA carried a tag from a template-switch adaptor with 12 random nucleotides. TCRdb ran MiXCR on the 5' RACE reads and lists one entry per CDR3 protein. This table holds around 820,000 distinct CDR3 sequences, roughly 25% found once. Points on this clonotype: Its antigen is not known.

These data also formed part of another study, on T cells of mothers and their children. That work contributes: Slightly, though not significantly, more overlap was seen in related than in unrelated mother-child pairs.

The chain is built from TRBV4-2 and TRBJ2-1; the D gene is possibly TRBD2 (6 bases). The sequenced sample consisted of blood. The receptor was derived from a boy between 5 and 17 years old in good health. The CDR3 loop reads CASSQDYYQSNEQFF. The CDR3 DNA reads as TGTGCCAGCAGCCAGGACTATTACCAAAGCAATGAGCAGTTCTTC.